Shown below are 21 T cell receptor beta chains from a single sample sequenced in a study of T cell repertoires in ileal Crohn's disease. Profiled with immunoSEQ multiplex PCR; TCRdb holds only in-frame clones, not every one. Here the sample spans some 17,000 clones, just over 85% being singletons. Sequences were obtained from ileal tissue. All receptors derive from an adult with Crohn's disease.

The J gene is TRBJ2-7, the V gene TRBV18, with a weak D call TRBD1 (6 bases). This CDR3 contains 18 residues. Between the trimmed V and J ends, which lost 4 bases and 1 base, there was a span of 23 bases. CDR1 KGHSH and CDR2 LQKENI come from the germline V gene. DNA of the CDR3: TGTGCCAGCTCACTATCCGTCCCAACAGGGTCCCTATCCTACGAGCAGTACTTC. It specifies CASSLSVPTGSLSYEQYF.

The chain links TRBV5-1 to TRBJ2-1; unclear D gene. V was cut by 0 bases and J by 0 bases, with 10 bases left in between. CDR1 and CDR2 (germline): SGHRS, YFSETQ. The CDR3 loop spans 16 amino acids. The CDR3 sequence: CASSLGYASSYNEQFF. The CDR3 bases are TGCGCCAGCAGCTTGGGATACGCGAGCTCCTACAATGAGCAGTTCTTC.

This sequence joins TRBV5-1 and TRBJ2-1; D perhaps matches TRBD1 (6 bases). From germline, CDR1 is SGHRS and CDR2 YFSETQ. CDR3 length: 15 residues. Trimming cost V 4 bases and J 2 bases, with 13 bases left between them. Here the CDR3 DNA reads TGCGCCAGCAGCCCTACAGGGTCCCCCTACAATGAGCAGTTCTTC. This gives the protein CASSPTGSPYNEQFF.

CDR3 nucleotides: TGCGCCAGCAGTCGACTAGCGGGAGGGCCGCTCGGCACAGATACGCAGTATTTT. This sequence encodes CASSRLAGGPLGTDTQYF. The rearrangement uses TRBV5-1 and TRBJ2-3; TRBD2 matches 14 bases. The J segment lost 1 base and the V segment lost 5 bases, leaving 9 bases of the junction unmatched. Germline CDR1 reads SGHRS; CDR2 reads YFSETQ. The CDR3 runs 18 residues.

J is TRBJ2-6 and V is TRBV7-9; 11 nucleotides align to TRBD1. CDR1 and CDR2 from the germline V gene are SEHNR and FQNEAQ (reference sequence). This CDR3 is 18 amino acids long. V lost 6 bases to trimming and J lost 2 bases; unmatched junction nucleotides: 9. CDR3 sequence: CASRHPGQGATGANVLTF. The DNA of the CDR3 is TGTGCCAGCAGGCATCCTGGACAGGGGGCAACTGGGGCCAACGTCCTGACTTTC.

V gene TRBV15 combines with J gene TRBJ1-2; 7 nucleotides agree with TRBD1. Losses at the gene ends were 4 bases for V and 7 bases for J; bases not matched to a gene: 6. The germline V gene encodes CDR1 LNHNV and CDR2 YYDKDF (reference sequence). The CDR3 spans 13 residues. DNA for the CDR3: TGTGCCACCAGCACAAGGACAGGTGGTGGCTACACCTTC. It codes for CATSTRTGGGYTF.

This rearrangement joins TRBV4-1 to TRBJ1-5; 10 bases fit TRBD1. This CDR3 spans 19 amino acids. In germline, CDR1 is MGHRA, CDR2 YSYEKL. V shed 0 bases, J shed 6 bases, and the junction held 14 bases outside the gene matches. The CDR3 spells CASSQETGTGAHFGQPQHF. For the CDR3, the DNA is TGCGCCAGCAGCCAAGAAACGGGGACAGGGGCCCACTTTGGTCAGCCCCAGCATTTT.

The chain joins TRBV9 to TRBJ2-5, with D tentatively TRBD2 (7 bases). The CDR3 runs 14 residues. Germline CDR1 and CDR2: SGDLS and YYNGEE. The V end was cut by 2 bases, the J end by 0 bases, with 8 bases between. The chain's CDR3 is CASSVGGHQETQYF. CDR3 coding DNA: TGTGCCAGCAGCGTCGGGGGGCACCAAGAGACCCAGTACTTC.

This rearrangement joins TRBV28 to TRBJ1-5, with TRBD1 matching over 9 bases. CDR1 MDHEN and CDR2 SYDVKM come from the germline V gene. Trimming cost V 0 bases and J 3 bases; bases outside gene matches: 3. The CDR3 is made up of 16 amino acids. Here the CDR3 reads CASSLWGTGNNQPQHF. In DNA form, the CDR3 reads TGTGCCAGCAGTTTATGGGGGACAGGGAACAATCAGCCCCAGCATTTT.

V usage is TRBV4-1 and J usage is TRBJ1-2; 8 nucleotides align to TRBD1. Germline-derived CDR1 and CDR2 are MGHRA and YSYEKL. This CDR3 is 15 amino acids long. J gave up 2 bases and V 5 bases, and 7 bases lay outside the gene matches. CDR3 sequence reads: CASSGLGQGNYGYTF. The CDR3 DNA follows: TGCGCCAGCAGCGGTCTCGGACAGGGAAACTATGGCTACACCTTC.

The genes are TRBV2 and TRBJ2-7; no reliable D call. The germline V and J ends were trimmed by 5 bases and 6 bases, with 8 bases remaining between them. Germline V gene data show CDR1 as SNHLY and CDR2 as FYNNEI. This CDR3 is built from 11 residues. CDR3 bases: TGTGCCAGCAGTCGACACGGCGAGCAGTACTTC. This translates into CASSRHGEQYF.

J is TRBJ1-1 and V is TRBV18, with D perhaps matching TRBD1 (5 bases). The V gene lost 4 bases and the J gene lost 6 bases, with 6 bases spanning the gap. There are 11 residues in the CDR3. CDR1 is KGHSH and CDR2 is LQKENI in the germline V gene. The CDR3 DNA reads as TGTGCCAGCTCACTGACAGCTGAAGCTTTCTTT. Encoded protein: CASSLTAEAFF.

The chain couples TRBV6-5 to TRBJ2-7; maybe TRBD2 (7 bases). The CDR3 contains 15 residues. Trimming took 0 bases from V and 0 from J, leaving 9 bases between them. The germline V gene encodes CDR1 MNHEY and CDR2 SVGAGI. In DNA, the CDR3 is TGTGCCAGCAGTTACTCAGGGGGGGGCTCCTACGAGCAGTACTTC. Amino acids: CASSYSGGGSYEQYF.

V and J are TRBV5-1 and TRBJ2-3; 10 bases line up with TRBD1. The CDR3 loop spans 14 amino acids. The V gene's germline CDR1 is SGHRS and CDR2 YFSETQ. V shed 3 bases and J 4 bases; nucleotides not matched to a gene: 2. This CDR3 reads CASSSGQGADTQYF. The CDR3 region has the DNA TGCGCCAGCAGCTCCGGACAGGGGGCAGATACGCAGTATTTT.

The V and J genes are TRBV10-3 and TRBJ2-5; 14 bases agree with TRBD2. The CDR3 sequence is 15 residues long. V lost 6 bases to trimming and J lost 5 bases; unmatched junction nucleotides: 5. Germline CDR1 reads ENHRY; CDR2 reads SYGVKD. CDR3: CAISVTSGRGETQYF. As DNA, the CDR3 is TGTGCCATCAGCGTGACTAGCGGGAGGGGGGAGACCCAGTACTTC.

The chain recombines TRBV5-1 with TRBJ2-3; 7 nucleotides agree with TRBD1. The CDR3 is made up of 14 amino acids. Germline trimming cut 3 bases from V and 1 base from J; bases unmatched to any gene: 2. Germline V lookup: CDR1 SGHRS, CDR2 YFSETQ. The CDR3 loop is CASSYGQGTDTQYF. CDR3 nucleotides: TGCGCCAGCAGCTACGGACAGGGCACAGATACGCAGTATTTT.

The chain uses TRBV15 and TRBJ2-7, with unresolved D. Trimming removed 2 bases from V and 1 base from J, with 12 bases in between. The CDR3 is 15 amino acids. In germline, CDR1 is LNHNV, CDR2 YYDKDF (reference sequence). The CDR3 spells CATSRYRRSSYEQYF. The CDR3, as DNA: TGTGCCACCAGCAGATACAGACGGTCTTCCTACGAGCAGTACTTC.

The gene calls are TRBV5-6 and TRBJ1-3; D gene uncertain. The V gene's germline CDR1 is SGHDT and CDR2 YYEEEE. This CDR3 spans 15 amino acids. The V end lost 4 bases, the J end lost 3 bases, and 14 bases lay between the germline ends. CDR3 sequence (DNA): TGTGCCAGCAGCCAATTCCTGGGAGGTGGAAACACCATATATTTT. This codes for CASSQFLGGGNTIYF.

The chain links TRBV5-1 to TRBJ2-3, with 8 bases fitting TRBD2. The V segment lost 0 bases and the J segment 1 base; nucleotides outside the gene matches: 1. Per germline, CDR1 SGHRS and CDR2 YFSETQ. CDR3 length equals 15 residues. The CDR3 DNA reads TGCGCCAGCAGCTTGGGAGCGGGAGGCACAGATACGCAGTATTTT. Residues: CASSLGAGGTDTQYF.

The J gene is TRBJ2-7, the V gene TRBV27, with 7 bases matching TRBD1. Germline CDR1 reads MNHEY; CDR2 reads SMNVEV (reference sequence). Losses at the gene ends were 5 bases for V and 4 bases for J; bases not matched to a gene: 11. The CDR3 runs 15 residues. The CDR3 is CASSMMTGPGYEQYF. The CDR3 bases are TGTGCCAGCAGTATGATGACAGGGCCGGGGTACGAGCAGTACTTC.

The CDR3 region has the DNA TGTGCCAGCAGCTTAGAGTCTAGCGGGACTTGGTCATACGAGCAGTACTTC. Encoded protein: CASSLESSGTWSYEQYF. The chain uses TRBV7-2 and TRBJ2-7; TRBD2 aligns across 9 bases. The CDR3 covers 17 residues. Trimming removed 1 base from V and 4 bases from J; junction bases left unmatched: 11. CDR1 SGHTA and CDR2 FQGNSA come from the germline V gene.